A selection of T cell receptor beta chains follows, all from one sample in a study of cytomegalovirus exposure and HLA in healthy donors. Sequenced by immunoSEQ multiplex PCR; TCRdb stores in-frame clones only, minus some. The data hold under 70,000 clones, with just over 85% observed a single time. Sequencing used PBMCs. The origin of the receptors is a woman aged 30 to 39 in good health and CMV-seronegative. Both conserved end residues are part of each CDR3. Fields, in order: CDR3 length, V gene, clone size, D gene, J gene, CDR3 protein, CDR3 DNA. A D gene is named only where the DNA matches it firmly. The size field is filled for only some rows; it gives once, few, many or a size class.

13	TRBV5-6	-	-	TRBJ2-7	CASSSRQAYEQYF	TGTGCCAGCAGCTCAAGACAGGCCTACGAGCAGTACTTC
18	TRBV4-3	-	TRBD2	TRBJ2-7	CASSQPIAGGPQLYEQYF	TGCGCCAGCAGCCAACCTATAGCGGGAGGGCCCCAGCTCTACGAGCAGTACTTC
17	TRBV6-7	-	TRBD1	TRBJ2-5	CASSYSHGQGESETQYF	TGTGCCAGCAGTTACTCCCACGGACAGGGTGAATCGGAGACCCAGTACTTC
15	TRBV7-9	-	TRBD1	TRBJ2-7	CASSPTGTGGYEQYF	TGTGCCAGCAGTCCAACTGGGACAGGGGGGTACGAGCAGTACTTC
13	TRBV14	-	-	TRBJ1-1	CASSQESRTEAFF	TGTGCCAGCAGCCAAGAGTCTCGGACTGAAGCTTTCTTT
13	TRBV23-1	-	-	TRBJ1-2	CASSQGGCYGYTF	TGCGCCAGCAGTCAAGGAGGGTGCTATGGCTACACCTTC
15	TRBV19	-	-	TRBJ2-2	CASSIGSGSAGELFF	TGTGCCAGTAGTATAGGGTCGGGGTCGGCCGGGGAGCTGTTTTTT
12	TRBV30	once	-	TRBJ1-1	CAWKGGVTEAFF	TGTGCCTGGAAAGGGGGGGTCACTGAAGCTTTCTTT
15	TRBV12-5	-	TRBD1	TRBJ1-2	CASGLASDRVDGYTF	TGTGCTAGTGGTTTGGCCTCGGACAGGGTAGATGGCTACACCTTC
15	TRBV5-1	-	-	TRBJ2-3	CASSLGGRPTDTQYF	TGCGCCAGCAGCTTGGGGGGGCGGCCCACAGATACGCAGTATTTT
15	TRBV5-1	-	TRBD2	TRBJ2-4	CASSLGLALSNIQYF	TGCGCCAGCAGCTTAGGACTAGCCTTGTCTAACATTCAGTACTTC
14	TRBV21-1	-	-	TRBJ1-5	CASSKGQGNQPQHF	TGTGCCAGCAGCAAAGGACAGGGGAATCAGCCCCAGCATTTT
17	TRBV5-4	few	-	TRBJ2-2	CASSLQSRQTNTGELFF	TGTGCCAGCAGCTTGCAGTCGAGACAGACGAACACCGGGGAGCTGTTTTTT
15	TRBV28	-	-	TRBJ2-6	CASSPGGRLANVLTF	TGTGCCAGCAGTCCGGGTGGTAGATTAGCCAACGTCCTGACTTTC
17	TRBV4-2	-	-	TRBJ2-2	CASSQGIATANTGELFF	TGTGCCAGCAGCCAAGGAATTGCGACTGCCAACACCGGGGAGCTGTTTTTT
14	TRBV5-1	-	TRBD2	TRBJ2-2	CASTGGWNTGELFF	TGCGCCAGCACCGGGGGGTGGAACACCGGGGAGCTGTTTTTT
14	TRBV18	-	-	TRBJ1-1	CASSPFGGDTEAFF	TGTGCCAGCTCACCGTTCGGGGGGGACACTGAAGCTTTCTTT
14	TRBV7-3	-	-	TRBJ2-3	CASSLGPGTDTQYF	TGTGCCAGCAGCTTAGGGCCCGGCACAGATACGCAGTATTTT
13	TRBV11-2	-	-	TRBJ2-2	CASSQDITGELFF	TGTGCCAGCAGCCAAGACATCACCGGGGAGCTGTTTTTT
15	TRBV4-3	-	TRBD1	TRBJ2-7	CASSQGAGGIYEQYF	TGCGCCAGCAGCCAAGGAGCAGGGGGAATCTACGAGCAGTACTTC
19	TRBV5-1	-	-	TRBJ1-4	CASSLAVGRFDLGSEKLFF	TGCGCCAGCAGCTTGGCCGTGGGGCGCTTCGACTTGGGTAGCGAAAAACTGTTTTTT
15	TRBV19	-	TRBD1	TRBJ2-7	CASSDRGKISGEQYF	TGTGCCAGTAGTGACAGGGGGAAAATCTCCGGCGAGCAGTACTTC
13	TRBV4-1	-	TRBD1	TRBJ2-3	CASSRLTGTGQYF	TGCGCCAGCAGCCGGCTAACCGGGACAGGGCAGTATTTT
14	TRBV11-2	once	-	TRBJ1-2	CASSFLGTGYGYTF	TGTGCCAGCAGCTTCCTGGGAACGGGGTATGGCTACACCTTC
12	TRBV19	-	-	TRBJ1-1	CASKPGNTEAFF	TGTGCCAGTAAGCCAGGGAACACTGAAGCTTTCTTT
15	TRBV4-1	-	-	TRBJ2-5	CASSRGERVQETQYF	TGCGCCAGCAGCAGGGGTGAGCGGGTACAAGAGACCCAGTACTTC
13	TRBV30	-	-	TRBJ1-4	CAWSGEGWEKLFF	TGTGCCTGGAGCGGGGAGGGTTGGGAAAAACTGTTTTTT
14	TRBV9	-	-	TRBJ2-7	CASGGYRDSYEQYF	TGTGCCAGCGGCGGATACCGGGACTCCTACGAGCAGTACTTC
12	TRBV5-6	once	-	TRBJ1-2	CASSSFNYGYTF	TGTGCCAGCAGCTCGTTCAACTATGGCTACACCTTC
15	TRBV5-1	-	-	TRBJ2-7	CASSLLGQGGDEQYF	TGCGCCAGCAGCTTGCTTGGGCAGGGTGGGGACGAGCAGTACTTC
13	TRBV6-6	few	TRBD1	TRBJ2-7	CASSRDRGYEQYF	TGTGCCAGCAGTAGGGACAGGGGGTACGAGCAGTACTTC
14	TRBV5-1	-	TRBD1	TRBJ2-5	CASSPRDRPTAQYF	TGCGCCAGCAGCCCCCGGGACAGACCCACTGCCCAGTACTTC
15	TRBV10-3	once	TRBD2	TRBJ2-7	CAIRTRLAGAYEQYF	TGTGCCATCAGAACACGACTAGCGGGAGCCTACGAGCAGTACTTC
13	TRBV19	once	-	TRBJ2-2	CASSYLLAGELFF	TGTGCCAGTAGTTATCTACTTGCCGGGGAGCTGTTTTTT
15	TRBV28	-	-	TRBJ2-3	CASSLGGTSTDTQYF	TGTGCCAGCAGTTTAGGAGGGACTAGCACAGATACGCAGTATTTT
14	TRBV27	-	TRBD1	TRBJ2-7	CASSVGDRGYEQYF	TGTGCCAGCAGTGTAGGGGACAGGGGTTACGAGCAGTACTTC
15	TRBV11-3	-	TRBD1	TRBJ2-1	CASSSSGTGNNEQFF	TGTGCCAGCAGCTCTTCCGGGACAGGGAACAATGAGCAGTTCTTC
15	TRBV7-9	-	TRBD1	TRBJ1-6	CASSRRTGGESPLHF	TGTGCCAGCAGCCGAAGGACAGGGGGAGAATCACCCCTCCACTTT
13	TRBV4-1	-	TRBD1	TRBJ2-7	CASSRTGIYEQYF	TGCGCCAGCAGCCGGACAGGCATCTACGAGCAGTACTTC
15	TRBV5-4	-	-	TRBJ2-3	CASSNRGGSTDTQYF	TGTGCCAGCAGCAACAGGGGGGGTAGCACAGATACGCAGTATTTT
14	TRBV5-5	-	-	TRBJ1-3	CASYYGLGGNTIYF	TGTGCCAGCTATTACGGCCTCGGGGGAAACACCATATATTTT
17	TRBV28	-	TRBD1	TRBJ1-6	CASSSPTGGSYNSPLHF	TGTGCCAGCAGTTCGCCCACAGGGGGGTCCTATAATTCACCCCTCCACTTT
16	TRBV19	-	-	TRBJ1-5	CASRGQQGSSNQPQHF	TGTGCCAGTAGAGGCCAACAGGGTAGCAGCAATCAGCCCCAGCATTTT
14	TRBV28	-	-	TRBJ2-7	CASTTDGAREEQYF	TGTGCCAGCACCACTGACGGGGCGCGGGAAGAGCAGTACTTC
16	TRBV30	-	TRBD2	TRBJ2-3	CAWSDTPGLAGDTQYF	TGTGCCTGGAGTGATACCCCGGGACTAGCGGGAGATACGCAGTATTTT
14	TRBV6-5	-	TRBD1	TRBJ1-1	CASTRGQGATEAFF	TGTGCCAGCACTAGGGGACAGGGGGCTACTGAAGCTTTCTTT
14	TRBV6-4	-	-	TRBJ2-1	CASSRDFSRNEQFF	TGTGCCTCTTCCCGGGACTTCAGCCGTAATGAGCAGTTCTTC
16	TRBV19	-	TRBD1	TRBJ2-3	CASSIETGGSTDTQYF	TGTGCCAGTAGTATAGAGACAGGGGGGAGCACAGATACGCAGTATTTT
13	TRBV19	few	-	TRBJ1-1	CASSIIPGTEAFF	TGTGCCAGTAGTATAATCCCGGGAACTGAAGCTTTCTTT
13	TRBV9	-	-	TRBJ2-7	CASSVLEGQKQYF	TGTGCCAGCAGCGTGCTGGAGGGGCAGAAGCAGTACTTC
15	TRBV28	-	-	TRBJ1-5	CASRPTGSSNQPQHF	TGTGCCAGCAGACCAACCGGGAGTAGCAATCAGCCCCAGCATTTT
13	TRBV9	-	-	TRBJ2-5	CASSVGQKETQYF	TGTGCCAGCAGCGTAGGTCAGAAAGAGACCCAGTACTTC